The text below deals with one T cell receptor (beta chain). What it binds is not known. Trimming took 3 bases from V and 4 from J; bases not matched to a gene: 5. The CDR3 runs 16 residues. Germline V gives CDR1 MNHEY, CDR2 SMNVEV (reference sequence). The data are from a study of molecular identifiers for immune sequencing clone quantification. Investigators produced naive CD8 libraries from 20,000 to 1,000,000 sorted cells, drawing on 10%, 30% or 50% RNA. Methods described previously, with TCR primers listed, were used for bulk TCR libraries. TCRdb reanalysed the PCR reads using MiXCR and keeps one entry per CDR3 protein. The table records more than 300,000 distinct CDR3 sequences, around 21% of them present only once. Broader study findings: Molecules of identical TCR sharing a barcode could underestimate highly expanded clone sizes.

The TCR sequence derives from a human donor in good health. Some libraries in this study had Jurkat cell RNA spiked in. The V gene is TRBV27, the J gene TRBJ2-1, with TRBD2 matching over 11 bases. The sample comprised naive CD8+ T cells from blood, with Jurkat cell RNA spiked in. The subset here: FACS-sorted CD8+CD4-CCR7+CD45RA+ naive T cells. The CDR3 DNA reads TGTGCCAGCAGTTTGGGACTAGCGGAGCTTTACAATGAGCAGTTCTTC. Protein sequence: CASSLGLAELYNEQFF.